Below, one TCR beta chain is given with its context. The data derive from a study of cytomegalovirus exposure and HLA in healthy donors. The CDR3 has 14 residues. From germline, CDR1 is SNHLY and CDR2 FYNNEI. Trimming took 2 bases from V and 5 from J, leaving 11 bases between them. PCR involved 60 Vbeta and 13 Jbeta primers. Here immunoSEQ multiplex PCR was the method, and the copy in TCRdb shows in-frame clones only, minus some. This sample yields some 190,000 clones, of which just under 80% are seen a single time; about 2.6% belongs to the top ten. This sequence was found in a female donor in good health and CMV-seronegative. The chain joins TRBV2 to TRBJ2-3; TRBD2 might be the D (6 bases). Sequenced material: PBMCs. CDR3 sequence reads: CASSESTRGDTQYF. The CDR3 DNA follows: TGTGCCAGCAGTGAATCGACTAGAGGAGATACGCAGTATTTT.